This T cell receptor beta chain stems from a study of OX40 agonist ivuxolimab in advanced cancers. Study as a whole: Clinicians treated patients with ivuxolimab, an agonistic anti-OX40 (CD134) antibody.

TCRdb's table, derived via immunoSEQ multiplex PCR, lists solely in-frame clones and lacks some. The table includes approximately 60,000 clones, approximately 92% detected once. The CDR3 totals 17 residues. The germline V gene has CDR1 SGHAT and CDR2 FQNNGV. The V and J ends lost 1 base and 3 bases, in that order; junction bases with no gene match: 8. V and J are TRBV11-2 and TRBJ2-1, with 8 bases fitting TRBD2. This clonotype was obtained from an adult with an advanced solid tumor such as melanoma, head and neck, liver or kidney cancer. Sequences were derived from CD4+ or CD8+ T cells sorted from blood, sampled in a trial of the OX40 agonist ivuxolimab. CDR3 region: CASSLGGAGAFYNEQFF. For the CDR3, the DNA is TGTGCCAGCAGCTTAGGGGGAGCGGGAGCCTTCTACAATGAGCAGTTCTTC.